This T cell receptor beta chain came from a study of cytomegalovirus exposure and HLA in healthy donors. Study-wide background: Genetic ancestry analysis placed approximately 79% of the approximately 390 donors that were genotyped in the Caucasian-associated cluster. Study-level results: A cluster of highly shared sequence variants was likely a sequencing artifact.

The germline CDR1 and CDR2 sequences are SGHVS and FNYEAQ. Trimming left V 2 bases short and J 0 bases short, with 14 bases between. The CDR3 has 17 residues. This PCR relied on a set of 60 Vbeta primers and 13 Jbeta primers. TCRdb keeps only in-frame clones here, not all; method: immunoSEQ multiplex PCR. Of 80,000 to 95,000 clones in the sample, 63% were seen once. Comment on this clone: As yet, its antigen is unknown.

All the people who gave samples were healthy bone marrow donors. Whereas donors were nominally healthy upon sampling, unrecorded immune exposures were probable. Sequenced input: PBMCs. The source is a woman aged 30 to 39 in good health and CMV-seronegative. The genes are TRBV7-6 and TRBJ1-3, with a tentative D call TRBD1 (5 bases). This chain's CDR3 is CASSLKTATASGNTIYF. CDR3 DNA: TGTGCCAGCAGCTTAAAGACTGCGACAGCCTCTGGAAACACCATATATTTT.